These 13 T cell receptor beta chains share one sample of origin, sequenced in a study of T cell changes during pregnancy in multiple sclerosis. Clones were sequenced by immunoSEQ multiplex PCR, and TCRdb holds only the in-frame ones, with some missing. The table records over 40,000 clones, 88% of them present only once. The source material was peripheral blood, sampled in the first trimester of pregnancy. The receptors stem from a female donor in good health, enrolled as a control in a pregnancy study.

V and J are TRBV29-1 and TRBJ1-2; a possible D gene is TRBD1 (5 bases). There are 13 residues in the CDR3. Germline-derived CDR1 and CDR2 are SQVTM and ANQGSEA. V was cut by 6 bases and J by 2 bases, with 13 bases left in between. CDR3 nucleotide sequence: TGCAGCGTAACCGACAGAGTAAACTATGGCTACACCTTC. Encoded protein: CSVTDRVNYGYTF.

V gene TRBV28 combines with J gene TRBJ2-4; 9 nucleotides agree with TRBD1. J was trimmed by 1 base and V by 5 bases; bases with no gene match: 6. The CDR3 contains 16 residues. CDR1 MDHEN and CDR2 SYDVKM come from the germline V gene. The CDR3 spells CASSLTTGGAKNIQYF. The CDR3 bases are TGTGCCAGCAGTCTCACGACAGGGGGGGCCAAAAACATTCAGTACTTC.

The V gene is TRBV5-8, the J gene TRBJ2-4; D might be TRBD1 (5 bases). Trimming shortened V by 0 bases and J by 3 bases, and 19 bases separated the two germline ends. Germline loops: CDR1 SGHTS, CDR2 YDEGEE. The CDR3 is 18 residues long. The CDR3 protein is CASSLEAGVQGGKNIQYF. Here the CDR3 DNA reads TGTGCCAGCAGCTTGGAGGCCGGCGTCCAGGGTGGCAAAAACATTCAGTACTTC.

This clone showed up just once. The CDR3 reads CASSQDYPLAGGQYNEQFF. For the CDR3, the DNA is TGTGCCAGCAGCCAAGATTACCCCCTAGCGGGAGGCCAATACAATGAGCAGTTCTTC. V and J are TRBV14 and TRBJ2-1, with 11 bases lining up with TRBD2. Losses at the gene ends were 0 bases for V and 4 bases for J; bases not matched to a gene: 11. Germline V lookup: CDR1 SGHDN, CDR2 FVKESK. This CDR3 spans 19 amino acids.

The V gene is TRBV6-6, the J gene TRBJ2-3; 11 nucleotides line up with TRBD1. The trim removed 2 bases at V and 5 bases at J, leaving 6 bases unmatched. The germline gives CDR1 MNHNY, CDR2 SVGAGI (reference sequence). The CDR3 totals 16 residues. In nucleotides, the CDR3 is TGTGCCAGCAGTTACCCGGACAGGGGGCGGAAAGATACGCAGTATTTT. This sequence encodes CASSYPDRGRKDTQYF.

The V call is TRBV6-4, the J call TRBJ1-5; possibly TRBD1 for D (5 bases). Between the trimmed V and J ends, which lost 4 bases and 1 base, there was a span of 8 bases. CDR3 size: 14 residues. Germline CDR1 reads MRHNA; CDR2 reads SNTAGT. The CDR3 here is CASSAGGSNQPQHF. The CDR3 region has the DNA TGTGCCAGCAGTGCCGGGGGGAGCAATCAGCCCCAGCATTTT.

The V call is TRBV7-2, the J call TRBJ1-6, with no clear D. The germline gives CDR1 SGHTA, CDR2 FQGNSA. This CDR3 contains 16 residues. Trimming removed 5 bases from V and 0 bases from J, with 11 bases in between. CDR3 residues: CASSRTGSSYNSPLHF. The DNA for the CDR3 is TGTGCCAGCAGCCGTACCGGTAGCTCCTATAATTCACCCCTCCACTTT.

In its sample, this clone was seen a few times. The chain is built from TRBV7-3 and TRBJ1-6, with D tentatively TRBD1 (5 bases). Germline CDR1 SGHTA, CDR2 FQGTGA. The CDR3 is 14 residues long. V was cut by 4 bases and J by 7 bases, with 11 bases left in between. The CDR3 loop is CASSSTQGNSPLHF. The CDR3 bases are TGTGCCAGCAGCTCAACGCAGGGAAATTCACCCCTCCACTTT.

This clone was counted between two and nine times. The V and J genes are TRBV7-2 and TRBJ1-3; the D is unclear. The CDR3 sequence is 14 residues long. Trimming shortened V by 2 bases and J by 1 base, and 6 bases separated the two germline ends. Germline assignment: CDR1 SGHTA and CDR2 FQGNSA. CDR3 residues: CASSLTSSGNTIYF. The CDR3 DNA reads TGTGCCAGCAGCTTAACGAGTTCTGGAAACACCATATATTTT.

The CDR3 nucleotides read TGTGCCATCAGTGACGGACAGGGGGCGTCTGAAGCTTTCTTT. This encodes CAISDGQGASEAFF. The genes are TRBV10-3 and TRBJ1-1; TRBD1 aligns across 11 bases. The CDR3 runs to 14 residues. Per germline, CDR1 ENHRY and CDR2 SYGVKD. V lost 3 bases to trimming and J lost 6 bases; unmatched junction nucleotides: 3.

The chain links TRBV9 to TRBJ2-1; 9 nucleotides align to TRBD2. CDR3 length: 16 residues. The V segment lost 3 bases and the J segment 1 base; nucleotides outside the gene matches: 5. Germline CDR1 reads SGDLS; CDR2 reads YYNGEE. DNA for the CDR3: TGTGCCAGCAGCGGCCTTAGCGGGGGATCCTACAATGAGCAGTTCTTC. Protein product: CASSGLSGGSYNEQFF.

The V call is TRBV4-1, the J call TRBJ2-7; TRBD1 is a possible D gene (5 bases). The germline gives CDR1 MGHRA, CDR2 YSYEKL. The CDR3 totals 13 residues. V gave up 2 bases and J gave up 6 bases, with 11 bases separating them. This chain's CDR3 is CASSQQGLSEQYF. CDR3 bases: TGCGCCAGCAGCCAACAGGGTTTGAGCGAGCAGTACTTC.

This clone was detected only a few times. The chain uses TRBV5-4 and TRBJ1-2; D not certain. Per germline, CDR1 SGHNT and CDR2 YYREEE (reference sequence). The CDR3 consists of 14 residues. The V and J ends lost 6 bases and 8 bases respectively, with 20 bases between them. CDR3 nucleotide sequence: TGTGCCAGCACCTCGCAGGATAAGGCGTCCGGCTACACCTTC. Translating it yields CASTSQDKASGYTF.